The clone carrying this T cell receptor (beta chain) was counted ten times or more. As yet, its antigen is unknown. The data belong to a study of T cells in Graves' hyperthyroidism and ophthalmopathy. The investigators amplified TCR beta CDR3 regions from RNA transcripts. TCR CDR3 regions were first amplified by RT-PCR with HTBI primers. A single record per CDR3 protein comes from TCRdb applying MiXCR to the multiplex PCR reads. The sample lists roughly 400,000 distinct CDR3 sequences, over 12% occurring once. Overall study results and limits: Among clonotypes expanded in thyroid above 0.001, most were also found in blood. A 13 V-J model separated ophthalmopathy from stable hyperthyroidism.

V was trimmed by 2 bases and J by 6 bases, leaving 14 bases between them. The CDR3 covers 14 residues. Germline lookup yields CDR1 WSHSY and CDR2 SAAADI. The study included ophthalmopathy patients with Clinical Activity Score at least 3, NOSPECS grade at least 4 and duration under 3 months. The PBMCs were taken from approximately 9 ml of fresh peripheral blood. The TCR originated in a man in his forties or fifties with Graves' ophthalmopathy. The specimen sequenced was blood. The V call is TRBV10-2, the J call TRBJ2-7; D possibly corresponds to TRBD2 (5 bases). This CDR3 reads CASSEVLAKSEQYF. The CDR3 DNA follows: TGCGCCAGCAGTGAGGTGTTAGCGAAATCCGAGCAGTACTTC.